A single sample gave rise to the 9 T cell receptor beta chains below, sequenced in a study of cytomegalovirus exposure and HLA in healthy donors. Profiled with immunoSEQ multiplex PCR; TCRdb holds only in-frame clones, not every one. This sample has around 150,000 clones; around 88% occur once, and the top ten carry 2% to 2.5%. The sample taken for sequencing was PBMCs. The source is a woman under 30 in good health and CMV-seronegative.

The chain employs TRBV27 and TRBJ2-4, with 7 bases lining up with TRBD2. This CDR3 has 15 amino acids. V trimming: 2 bases; J trimming: 0 bases; junction bases outside the gene matches: 1. Per germline, CDR1 MNHEY and CDR2 SMNVEV (reference sequence). The CDR3 here is CASSLGRGAKNIQYF. The CDR3 DNA follows: TGTGCCAGCAGTTTAGGGAGGGGAGCCAAAAACATTCAGTACTTC.

DNA of the CDR3: TGTGCCAGCAGCAAGGTCGGGGTGAATGGCACTGAAGCTTTCTTT. The encoded protein is CASSKVGVNGTEAFF. The chain has TRBV21-1 and TRBJ1-1. TRBV21-1 is flagged as a pseudogene. The CDR3 sequence is 15 residues long.

The chain employs TRBV7-9 and TRBJ2-6, with TRBD1 identical over 8 bases. Germline trimming cut 6 bases from V and 0 bases from J; bases unmatched to any gene: 7. Per germline, CDR1 SEHNR and CDR2 FQNEAQ (reference sequence). The CDR3 consists of 17 residues. The CDR3, as DNA: TGTGCCAGCAGTCCTGGACAGGGCAGCTCTGGGGCCAACGTCCTGACTTTC. Translated: CASSPGQGSSGANVLTF. The full variable domain, rest sourced from reference TRBV7-9 and TRBJ2-6, is DTGVSQNPRHKITKRGQNVTFRCDPISEHNRLYWYRQTLGQGPEFLTYFQNEAQLEKSRLLSDRFSAERPKGSFSTLEIQRTEQGDSAMYLCASSPGQGSSGANVLTFGAGSRLTVL.

The chain carries TRBV19 and TRBJ1-6, with TRBD1 as a possible D gene (5 bases). This CDR3 is built from 16 residues. In germline, CDR1 is LNHDA, CDR2 SQIVND (reference sequence). The germline V and J ends were trimmed by 6 bases and 5 bases, with 17 bases remaining between them. CDR3 sequence (DNA): TGTGCCAGTAGGGCAGGGTCAGAGGCGCATAATTCACCCCTCCACTTT. Protein sequence: CASRAGSEAHNSPLHF.

V and J are TRBV4-1 and TRBJ1-2; no definite D call. Deletions cut 0 bases from V and 2 bases from J, with 10 bases between. CDR1 is MGHRA and CDR2 is YSYEKL in the germline V gene. The CDR3 contains 15 residues. DNA for the CDR3: TGCGCCAGCAGCCAAGATCCGTCCGCGAACTATGGCTACACCTTC. This codes for CASSQDPSANYGYTF.

The V gene is TRBV27, the J gene TRBJ1-1; D unresolved. The CDR3 runs to 14 residues. Trimming removed 4 bases from V and 5 bases from J, with 14 bases in between. Germline CDR1 reads MNHEY; CDR2 reads SMNVEV (reference sequence). The CDR3 DNA reads as TGTGCCAGCAGTTCCCTATCGATAGAGACTGAAGCTTTCTTT. It encodes CASSSLSIETEAFF.

The chain employs TRBV2 and TRBJ2-2; D perhaps matches TRBD1 (5 bases). CDR1 SNHLY and CDR2 FYNNEI come from the germline V gene. The V gene lost 3 bases and the J gene lost 8 bases, with 13 bases spanning the gap. The CDR3 extends over 14 amino acids. The CDR3 spells CASSESVGAGELFF. CDR3 DNA sequence: TGTGCCAGCAGTGAGTCGGTTGGGGCTGGGGAGCTGTTTTTT.

Worth noting for this clone: A much larger clone differs by one base, so this may be a read error. Additional DNA sequences in this sample encode the identical CDR3. This chain uses TRBV2 with TRBJ2-7, with TRBD2 as a possible D gene (6 bases). CDR3 length: 15 amino acids. Per germline, CDR1 SNHLY and CDR2 FYNNEI. V lost 6 bases, J lost 7 bases, and 22 bases lay in between. The CDR3 here is CASSPEGQGAGEQYF. The CDR3 DNA follows: TGTGCCAGCAGCCCTGAAGGGCAAGGGGCGGGGGAGCAGTACTTC.

The genes are TRBV11-2 and TRBJ1-2, with TRBD1 identical over 9 bases. The CDR3 has 15 residues. Trimming cost V 4 bases and J 4 bases; bases outside gene matches: 7. The germline V gene has CDR1 SGHAT and CDR2 FQNNGV. CDR3 coding DNA: TGTGCCAGCAGCTCCCTAGGACAGGGGACCTATGGCTACACCTTC. Protein: CASSSLGQGTYGYTF.